Each of the 24 T cell receptor beta chains below was sequenced from the same sample in a study of T cells expressing NK-cell markers. One entry per CDR3 protein, without DNA, is what TCRdb gives after re-calling the 5' RACE reads. This table lists some 440,000 distinct CDR3 sequences. The sample was blood T cells: a sorted CD56 or NKG2C T cell subset, CD4+ or CD8+ T cells, or bulk PBMC T cells (not recorded which). All receptors come from a woman aged 45 to 65 in good health.

The rearrangement links TRBV4-1 to TRBJ2-7; TCRdb picks TRBD1, but there is no DNA to check that call. The CDR3 spans 15 residues. Germline values: CDR1 MGHRA, CDR2 YSYEKL. The CDR3 loop is CASSQDRGTFYEQYF.

V usage is TRBV7-9 and J usage is TRBJ2-3; with no DNA, the TCRdb D assignment of TRBD2 cannot be verified. This CDR3 spans 16 amino acids. Germline V gene data show CDR1 as SEHNR and CDR2 as FQNEAQ (reference sequence). The CDR3 is CASSAGTSGSGDTQYF.

This chain links TRBV4-1 with TRBJ2-5. Germline CDR1 reads MGHRA; CDR2 reads YSYEKL. This CDR3 is 13 amino acids long. The CDR3 sequence is CASSQVLTETQYF.

The rearrangement links TRBV15 to TRBJ2-1. The CDR3 covers 14 residues. CDR1 is LNHNV, CDR2 YYDKDF, per germline (reference sequence). CDR3 sequence reads: CATSRTLYGNEQFF.

This chain uses TRBV6-2 or TRBV6-3 with TRBJ2-1; TCRdb designates TRBD2, a call that cannot be tested without DNA. Germline V lookup: CDR1 MNHEY, CDR2 SVGEGT. The CDR3 totals 17 residues. This CDR3 is CASTTPDLAAPYNEQFF.

The V gene is TRBV5-1, the J gene TRBJ1-2; TCRdb outputs TRBD1, but without DNA this stays unchecked. The CDR3 sequence is 16 residues long. Germline-derived CDR1 and CDR2 are SGHRS and YFSETQ. The CDR3 sequence is CASSLGDSSPGYGYTF.

The V and J genes are TRBV3-1 and TRBJ2-5; TCRdb names TRBD2, which stays unverified in the absence of DNA. Germline CDR1 and CDR2: LGHDT and YNNKEL (reference sequence). CDR3 size: 18 residues. CDR3 protein: CASSQGVGLAGFQETQYF.

The rearrangement joins TRBV21-1 to TRBJ1-2; TCRdb picks TRBD1, but there is no DNA to check that call. TRBV21-1 is assigned pseudogene status. The CDR3 consists of 12 residues. The CDR3 sequence is CAIRDNNYGYTF.

CDR3 sequence reads: CASSPLQQTNYGYTF. The chain uses TRBV2 and TRBJ1-2. The CDR3 has 15 amino acids. From germline, CDR1 is SNHLY and CDR2 FYNNEI.

The chain joins TRBV7-8 to TRBJ1-2. The CDR3 totals 15 residues. CDR1 is SGHVS and CDR2 is FQNEAQ in the germline V gene. The CDR3 spells CASSSRTGNNYGYTF.

The genes are TRBV27 and TRBJ1-1; the TCRdb call, TRBD1, lacks DNA for checking. Germline V gene data show CDR1 as MNHEY and CDR2 as SMNVEV (reference sequence). The CDR3 loop spans 14 amino acids. The CDR3 here is CASSSRQGRAEAFF.

The CDR3: CASSLKYQEEAFF. V is TRBV12-3 or TRBV12-4 and J is TRBJ1-1. This CDR3 comprises 13 residues.

The V and J genes are TRBV6-6 and TRBJ2-5. CDR3 length: 11 amino acids. Germline V gene lookup returns CDR1 MNHNY and CDR2 SVGAGI (reference sequence). The CDR3: CASSYSFTQYF.

The genes are TRBV5-1 and TRBJ2-3. The CDR3 spans 16 residues. Germline CDR1 and CDR2: SGHRS and YFSETQ. CDR3 region: CASSLAVLRNTDTQYF.

CDR3: CATKMGQTGNTIYF. The rearrangement uses TRBV15 and TRBJ1-3; TCRdb selects TRBD1, and the lack of DNA leaves this call unchecked. The CDR3 spans 14 residues. CDR1 is LNHNV, CDR2 YYDKDF, per germline (reference sequence).

The chain has TRBV6-2 or TRBV6-3 and TRBJ2-2; TCRdb picks TRBD2, but there is no DNA to check that call. CDR1 is MNHEY, CDR2 SVGEGT, per germline. This CDR3 region has 17 residues. CDR3 residues: CASPLGLAGVTAGELFF.

The chain combines TRBV20-1 with TRBJ2-5; TCRdb names TRBD2, which stays unverified in the absence of DNA. CDR1 is DFQATT and CDR2 is SNEGSKA in the germline V gene (reference sequence). This CDR3 is built from 15 residues. This chain's CDR3 is CSAKTISGRGETQYF.

The V gene is TRBV20-1, the J gene TRBJ2-1; TCRdb gives TRBD1 as the D gene, but with no DNA this cannot be confirmed. Germline lookup yields CDR1 DFQATT and CDR2 SNEGSKA (reference sequence). There are 14 residues in the CDR3. The chain's CDR3 is CSATPPGTWNEQFF.

This sequence joins TRBV5-1 and TRBJ1-2; TCRdb calls TRBD1, which cannot be checked without DNA. This CDR3 contains 14 residues. The germline V gene has CDR1 SGHRS and CDR2 YFSETQ. The CDR3 reads CASSPTGAVNGYTF.

The CDR3 sequence is CASSLENYLLRYF. The chain has TRBV5-1 and TRBJ2-3; absent DNA, TCRdb's TRBD2 call cannot be checked. The CDR3 has 13 residues. CDR1 is SGHRS and CDR2 is YFSETQ in the germline V gene. Filled out from reference TRBV5-1 and TRBJ2-3, the complete variable domain reads KAGVTQTPRYLIKTRGQQVTLSCSPISGHRSVSWYQQTPGQGLQFLFEYFSETQRNKGNFPGRFSGRQFSNSRSEMNVSTLELGDSALYLCASSLENYLLRYFGPGTRLTVL.

The CDR3 sequence is CSVDPGQGNTIYF. The chain joins TRBV29-1 to TRBJ1-3; lacking DNA, the TRBD1 call made by TCRdb goes unchecked. The V gene's germline CDR1 is SQVTM and CDR2 ANQGSEA. The CDR3 runs 13 residues.

V is TRBV20-1 and J is TRBJ2-4; TCRdb calls TRBD2, which cannot be checked without DNA. From germline, CDR1 is DFQATT and CDR2 SNEGSKA (reference sequence). The CDR3 length is 17 residues. The CDR3 reads CSAHRDLPNPAKNIQYF.

The chain recombines TRBV18 with TRBJ2-4; without DNA, the TCRdb call of TRBD1 cannot be checked. CDR3 length equals 13 residues. Germline V gene data show CDR1 as KGHSH and CDR2 as LQKENI. The CDR3 spells CATTGEGKNIQYF.

The CDR3 spells CAWSVQERNTGELFF. The V call is TRBV30, the J call TRBJ2-2. The CDR3 sequence is 15 residues long. The germline V gene encodes CDR1 GTSNPN and CDR2 SVGIG (reference sequence).